These T cell receptor beta chains were read from a single sample in a study of control samples from healthy donors and cancer patients. This table comes from immunoSEQ multiplex PCR, and its TCRdb copy is limited to in-frame clones, with some not included. Of around 170,000 clones in the sample, roughly 92% are singletons; the top ten hold just over 1.4%. The sequenced material came from blood. These receptors came from a man aged 30 to 39 in good health. Both conserved end residues are part of each CDR3. The order of the fields is V gene, CDR3 protein.

>TRBV4-1
CASSQEDRQPYEQYF
>TRBV2
CASGTGGTEAFF
>TRBV3-1/TRBV3-2
CASSQDPAGGYTF
>TRBV21-1
CASSKSLAEVCGYTF
>TRBV19
CASSIGRDRGSGNTIYF
>TRBV5-4
CASSLFGFGAGTDTQYF
>TRBV7-9
CASSPPVNTEAFF
>TRBV5-1
CASSLGGFNQPQHF
>TRBV27
CASSPGGLNTIYF
>TRBV27
CASSLLMNTEAFF
>TRBV5-1
CASSLGQGFSTDTQYF
>TRBV2
CASRGYLDGYTF
>TRBV6-5
CASSRTSGSNQPQHF
>TRBV15
CATSREQDGTEAFF
>TRBV20-1
CSASTSFLSGNTIYF
>TRBV18
CASSRSAGSVNEKLFF
>TRBV7-2
CASSLVGTGGYNEQFF
>TRBV6-2/TRBV6-3
CASSADEAAANYGYTF
>TRBV6-6
CASSPPGQGGRETQYF
>TRBV7-8
CASSLGQGASQAFF
>TRBV4-1
CASSLLAGVSFNEQFF
>TRBV2
CASSDPLASTYNEQFF